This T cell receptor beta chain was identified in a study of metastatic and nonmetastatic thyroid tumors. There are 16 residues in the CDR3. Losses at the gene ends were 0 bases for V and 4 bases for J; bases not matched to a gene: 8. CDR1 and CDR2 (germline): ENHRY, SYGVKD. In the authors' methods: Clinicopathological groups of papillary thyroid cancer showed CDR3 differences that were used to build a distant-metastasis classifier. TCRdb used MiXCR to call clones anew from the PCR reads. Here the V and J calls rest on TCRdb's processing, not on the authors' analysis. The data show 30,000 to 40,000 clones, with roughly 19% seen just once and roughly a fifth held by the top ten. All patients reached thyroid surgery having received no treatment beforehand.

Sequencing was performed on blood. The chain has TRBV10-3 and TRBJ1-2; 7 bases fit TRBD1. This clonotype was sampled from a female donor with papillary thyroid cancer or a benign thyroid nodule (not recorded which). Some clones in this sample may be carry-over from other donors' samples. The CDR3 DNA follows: TGTGCCATCAGTGAGTCGCCCTTGGACAGGACCTATGGCTACACCTTC. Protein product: CAISESPLDRTYGYTF.